The 8 T cell receptor beta chains below all came from one sample that was sequenced in a study of cytomegalovirus exposure and HLA in healthy donors. Amplification used 60 Vbeta primers and 13 Jbeta primers. The assay was immunoSEQ multiplex PCR, and TCRdb's table has in-frame clones only and misses some. Of 150,000 or so clones listed, approximately 74% were seen once; the top ten hold roughly 2.8%. The sequenced material came from PBMCs. Receptors were obtained from a man aged 18 to 29 in good health and CMV-seronegative.

This sequence joins TRBV5-1 and TRBJ1-4, with TRBD1 matching 8 bases. Germline CDR1 and CDR2: SGHRS and YFSETQ. The CDR3 runs 15 residues. V was clipped by 7 bases and J by 8 bases; unmatched bases: 13. The chain's CDR3 is CASALLGQGGEKLFF. The CDR3 DNA is TGCGCCAGCGCTCTATTAGGACAGGGAGGGGAAAAACTGTTTTTT.

This CDR3 is CASSLEQTRRTDTQYF. CDR3 bases: TGCGCCAGCAGCTTGGAGCAGACTAGAAGAACAGATACGCAGTATTTT. The chain carries TRBV5-1 and TRBJ2-3, with D perhaps matching TRBD2 (6 bases). Germline lookup yields CDR1 SGHRS and CDR2 YFSETQ. This CDR3 contains 16 residues. Deletions cut 0 bases from V and 3 bases from J, with 14 bases between.

CDR3 in DNA: TGCGCCAGCAGCTCCCTCGAGGGACAGGGGTTCCCCGGGGAGCTGTTTTTT. Protein sequence: CASSSLEGQGFPGELFF. The chain carries TRBV4-1 and TRBJ2-2; 10 bases line up with TRBD1. The germline V gene encodes CDR1 MGHRA and CDR2 YSYEKL. J lost 6 bases, V lost 5 bases, and 12 bases had no gene match. The CDR3 totals 17 residues.

J is TRBJ1-1 and V is TRBV4-3; TRBD1 matches at 8 bases. The CDR3 has 16 amino acids. V lost 5 bases and J lost 0; bases outside the gene matches: 8. Germline CDR1 LGHNA, CDR2 YSLEER. CDR3 region: CASSRLRQGMNTEAFF. The CDR3 DNA reads TGCGCCAGCAGCAGGCTCAGACAGGGGATGAACACTGAAGCTTTCTTT.

The chain has TRBV11-2 and TRBJ1-3, with 7 bases identical to TRBD1. The V gene end was trimmed by 5 bases and the J gene end by 4 bases; junction bases not matched to a gene: 8. The CDR3 totals 15 residues. The germline CDR1 and CDR2 sequences are SGHAT and FQNNGV. CDR3 amino acids: CASSLTGAGGNTIYF. As DNA, the CDR3 is TGTGCCAGCAGCCTCACAGGGGCTGGAGGAAACACCATATATTTT.

Concerning this clone itself: One end of the junction fails to match germline, which may point to a read error. The chain couples TRBV6-4 to TRBJ2-6, with 10 bases fitting TRBD1. Germline V CDR1 and CDR2: MRHNA, SNTAGT. The length of the CDR3 is 18 residues. The CDR3 spells CASSNPGQGPSGANGLTF. CDR3 nucleotides: TGTGCCAGCAGTAATCCGGGACAGGGGCCCTCTGGGGCCAACGGCCTGACTTTC.

J is TRBJ2-1 and V is TRBV7-9; 12 bases map to TRBD2. In germline, CDR1 is SEHNR, CDR2 FQNEAQ (reference sequence). CDR3 length: 16 residues. Trimming at V came to 4 bases and at J to 8 bases, leaving 9 bases not matched to a gene. Here the CDR3 reads CASSSGLAGPIDEQFF. The CDR3 DNA follows: TGTGCCAGCAGCTCAGGACTAGCGGGGCCAATAGATGAGCAGTTCTTC. Together with reference TRBV7-9 and TRBJ2-1, the CDR3 gives the full variable domain: DTGVSQNPRHKITKRGQNVTFRCDPISEHNRLYWYRQTLGQGPEFLTYFQNEAQLEKSRLLSDRFSAERPKGSFSTLEIQRTEQGDSAMYLCASSSGLAGPIDEQFFGPGTRLTVL.

This CDR3 is CASSHRDISSYEQYF. Written as DNA, the CDR3 is TGTGCCAGCAGCCACCGGGACATCAGCTCCTACGAGCAGTACTTC. V is TRBV14 and J is TRBJ2-7, with D perhaps matching TRBD1 (6 bases). The CDR3 runs to 15 residues. CDR1 SGHDN and CDR2 FVKESK come from the germline V gene. V was pared by 3 bases and J by 0 bases, with 12 bases between.